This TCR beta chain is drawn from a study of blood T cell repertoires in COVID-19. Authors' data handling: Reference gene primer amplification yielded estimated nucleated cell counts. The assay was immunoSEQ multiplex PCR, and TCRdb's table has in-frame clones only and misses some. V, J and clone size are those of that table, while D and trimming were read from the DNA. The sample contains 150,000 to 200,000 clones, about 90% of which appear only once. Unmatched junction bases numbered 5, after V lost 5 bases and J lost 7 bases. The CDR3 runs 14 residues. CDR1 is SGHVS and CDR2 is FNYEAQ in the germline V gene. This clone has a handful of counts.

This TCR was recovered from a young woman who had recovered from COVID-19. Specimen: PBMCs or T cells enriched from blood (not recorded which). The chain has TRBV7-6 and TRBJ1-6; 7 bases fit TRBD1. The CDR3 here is CASSLGQNNSPLHF. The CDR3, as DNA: TGTGCCAGCAGCCTGGGACAGAACAATTCACCCCTCCACTTT.